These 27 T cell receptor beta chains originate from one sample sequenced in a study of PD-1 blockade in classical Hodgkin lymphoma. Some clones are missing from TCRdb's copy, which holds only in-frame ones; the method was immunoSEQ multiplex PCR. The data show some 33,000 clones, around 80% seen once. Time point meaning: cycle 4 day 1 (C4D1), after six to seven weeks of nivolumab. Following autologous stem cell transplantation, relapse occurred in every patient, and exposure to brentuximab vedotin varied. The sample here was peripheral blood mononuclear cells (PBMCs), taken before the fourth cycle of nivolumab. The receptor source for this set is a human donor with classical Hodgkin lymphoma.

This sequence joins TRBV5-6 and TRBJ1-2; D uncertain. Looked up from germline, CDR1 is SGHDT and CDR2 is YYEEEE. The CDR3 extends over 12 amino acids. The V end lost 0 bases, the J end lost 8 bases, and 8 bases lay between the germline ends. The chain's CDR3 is CASSLAFGGYTF. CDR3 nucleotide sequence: TGTGCCAGCAGCTTGGCCTTCGGGGGCTACACCTTC.

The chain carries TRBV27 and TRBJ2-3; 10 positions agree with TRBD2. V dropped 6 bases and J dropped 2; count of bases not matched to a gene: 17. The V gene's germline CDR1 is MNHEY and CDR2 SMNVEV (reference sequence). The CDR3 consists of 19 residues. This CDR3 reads CASSNDGTSEPIFTDTQYF. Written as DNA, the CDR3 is TGTGCCAGCAGCAACGATGGGACTAGCGAACCAATTTTCACAGATACGCAGTATTTT.

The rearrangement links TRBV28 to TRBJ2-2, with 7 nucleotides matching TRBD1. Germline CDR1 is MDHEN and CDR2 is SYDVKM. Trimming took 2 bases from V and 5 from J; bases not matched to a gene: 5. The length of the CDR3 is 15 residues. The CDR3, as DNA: TGTGCCAGCAGTTTAGGCAGGGGGTATACCGGGGAGCTGTTTTTT. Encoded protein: CASSLGRGYTGELFF.

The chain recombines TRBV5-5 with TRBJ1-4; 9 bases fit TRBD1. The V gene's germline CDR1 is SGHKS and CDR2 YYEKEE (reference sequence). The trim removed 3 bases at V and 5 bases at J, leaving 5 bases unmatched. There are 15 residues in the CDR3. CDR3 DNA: TGTGCCAGCAGCTACAGGGGGCCCTCCAATGAAAAACTGTTTTTT. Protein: CASSYRGPSNEKLFF. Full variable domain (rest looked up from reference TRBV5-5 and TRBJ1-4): DAGVTQSPTHLIKTRGQQVTLRCSPISGHKSVSWYQQVLGQGPQFIFQYYEKEERGRGNFPDRFSARQFPNYSSELNVNALLLGDSALYLCASSYRGPSNEKLFFGSGTQLSVL.

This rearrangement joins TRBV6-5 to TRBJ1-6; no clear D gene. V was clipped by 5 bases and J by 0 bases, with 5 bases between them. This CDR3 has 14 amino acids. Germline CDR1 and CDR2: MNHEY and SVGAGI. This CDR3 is CASSRDSYNSPLHF. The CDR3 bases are TGTGCCAGCAGTCGGGACTCCTATAATTCACCCCTCCACTTT.

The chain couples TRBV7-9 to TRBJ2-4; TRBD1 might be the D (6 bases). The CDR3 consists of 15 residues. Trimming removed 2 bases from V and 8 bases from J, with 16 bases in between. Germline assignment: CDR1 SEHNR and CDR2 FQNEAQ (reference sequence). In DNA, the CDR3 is TGTGCCAGCAGCTTATGGGGGCCTAGCACGGACATTCAGTACTTC. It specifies CASSLWGPSTDIQYF.

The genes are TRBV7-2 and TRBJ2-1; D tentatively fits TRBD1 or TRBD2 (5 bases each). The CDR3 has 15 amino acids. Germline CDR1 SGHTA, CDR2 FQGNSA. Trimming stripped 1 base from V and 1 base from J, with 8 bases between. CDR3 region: CASSLEWGSYNEQFF. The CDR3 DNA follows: TGTGCCAGCAGCTTAGAGTGGGGGTCCTACAATGAGCAGTTCTTC.

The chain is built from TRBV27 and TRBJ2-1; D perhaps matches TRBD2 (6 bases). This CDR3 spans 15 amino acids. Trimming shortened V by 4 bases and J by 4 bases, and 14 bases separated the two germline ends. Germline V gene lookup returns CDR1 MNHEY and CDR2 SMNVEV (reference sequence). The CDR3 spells CASSSGTHSYNEQFF. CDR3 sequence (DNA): TGTGCCAGCAGTTCAGGGACTCATTCTTACAATGAGCAGTTCTTC.

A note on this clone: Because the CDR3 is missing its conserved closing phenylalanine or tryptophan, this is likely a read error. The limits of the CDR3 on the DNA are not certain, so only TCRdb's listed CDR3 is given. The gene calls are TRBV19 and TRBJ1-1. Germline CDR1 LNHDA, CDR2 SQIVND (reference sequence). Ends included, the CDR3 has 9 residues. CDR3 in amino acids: CASSIDLVG.

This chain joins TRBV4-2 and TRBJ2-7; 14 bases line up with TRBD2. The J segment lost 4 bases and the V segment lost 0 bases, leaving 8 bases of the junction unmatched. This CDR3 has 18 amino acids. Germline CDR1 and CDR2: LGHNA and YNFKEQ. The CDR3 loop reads CASSQDRGLAGAEYEQYF. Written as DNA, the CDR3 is TGTGCCAGCAGCCAAGATCGGGGACTAGCGGGAGCGGAGTACGAGCAGTACTTC.

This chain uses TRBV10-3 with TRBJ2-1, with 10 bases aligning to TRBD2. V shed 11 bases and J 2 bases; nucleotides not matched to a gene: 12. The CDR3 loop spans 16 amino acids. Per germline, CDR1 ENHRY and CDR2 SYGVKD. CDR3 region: CASRGSGGGTYNEQFF. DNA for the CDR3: TGTGCCTCCCGGGGGAGCGGGGGGGGTACCTACAATGAGCAGTTCTTC.

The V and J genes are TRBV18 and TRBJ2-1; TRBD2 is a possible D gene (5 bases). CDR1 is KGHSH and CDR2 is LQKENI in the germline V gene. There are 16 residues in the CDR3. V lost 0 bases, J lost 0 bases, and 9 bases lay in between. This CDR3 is CASSPPLAGSYNEQFF. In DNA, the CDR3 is TGTGCCAGCTCACCACCTCTGGCGGGCTCCTACAATGAGCAGTTCTTC.

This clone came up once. CDR3 bases: TGTGCCAGCAGCCGCGGGCACATTCATGGCTACACCTTC. Translating it yields CASSRGHIHGYTF. The chain is built from TRBV5-5 and TRBJ1-2, with no clear D. Germline V gene sequence: CDR1 SGHKS, CDR2 YYEKEE (reference sequence). V dropped 4 bases and J dropped 6 bases, with 13 bases sitting between them. The CDR3 totals 13 residues.

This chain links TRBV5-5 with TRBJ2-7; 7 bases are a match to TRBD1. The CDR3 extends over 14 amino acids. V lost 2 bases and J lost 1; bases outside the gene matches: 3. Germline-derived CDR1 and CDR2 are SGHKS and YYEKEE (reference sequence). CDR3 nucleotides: TGTGCCAGCAGCTTATCCAGGGGGTCCTACGAGCAGTACTTC. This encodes CASSLSRGSYEQYF.

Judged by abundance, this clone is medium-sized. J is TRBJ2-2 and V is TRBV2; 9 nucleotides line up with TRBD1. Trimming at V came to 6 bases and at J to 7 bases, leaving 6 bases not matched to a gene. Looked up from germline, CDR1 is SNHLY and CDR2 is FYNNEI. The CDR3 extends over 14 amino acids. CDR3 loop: CASRPGQGYGELFF. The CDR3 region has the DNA TGTGCCAGCAGGCCGGGACAGGGATACGGGGAGCTGTTTTTT.

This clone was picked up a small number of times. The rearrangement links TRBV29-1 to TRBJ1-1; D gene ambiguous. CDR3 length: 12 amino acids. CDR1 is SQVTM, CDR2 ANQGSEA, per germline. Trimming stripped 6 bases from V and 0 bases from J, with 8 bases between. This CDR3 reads CSVGQVNTEAFF. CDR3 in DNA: TGCAGCGTAGGGCAGGTGAACACTGAAGCTTTCTTT.

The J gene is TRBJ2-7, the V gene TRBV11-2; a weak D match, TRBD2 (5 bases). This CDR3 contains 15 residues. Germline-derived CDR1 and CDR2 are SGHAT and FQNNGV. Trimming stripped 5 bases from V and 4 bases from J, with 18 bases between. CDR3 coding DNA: TGTGCCAGCAGCCGCCCCGGGAAAAGGTCGTACGAGCAGTACTTC. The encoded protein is CASSRPGKRSYEQYF.

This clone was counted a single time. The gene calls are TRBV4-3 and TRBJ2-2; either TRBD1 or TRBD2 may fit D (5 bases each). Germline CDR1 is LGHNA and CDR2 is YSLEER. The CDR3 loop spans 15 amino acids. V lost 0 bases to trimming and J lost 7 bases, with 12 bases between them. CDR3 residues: CASSQDPRENGELFF. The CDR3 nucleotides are TGCGCCAGCAGCCAAGATCCCAGGGAGAACGGGGAGCTGTTTTTT.

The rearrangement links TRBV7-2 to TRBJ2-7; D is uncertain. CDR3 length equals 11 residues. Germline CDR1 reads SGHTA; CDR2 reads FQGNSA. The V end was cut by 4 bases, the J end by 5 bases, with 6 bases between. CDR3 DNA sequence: TGTGCCAGCAGCTATCTAAACGAGCAGTACTTC. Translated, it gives CASSYLNEQYF.

The CDR3 DNA follows: TGTGCCAGCAGCCAGAGCGGCTTCACAGATACGCAGTATTTT. It yields the protein CASSQSGFTDTQYF. The chain joins TRBV4-2 to TRBJ2-3, with a tentative D call TRBD2 (5 bases). Germline loops: CDR1 LGHNA, CDR2 YNFKEQ. The CDR3 runs to 14 residues. With 3 bases removed from V and 2 bases from J, the gap between germline ends came to 9 bases.

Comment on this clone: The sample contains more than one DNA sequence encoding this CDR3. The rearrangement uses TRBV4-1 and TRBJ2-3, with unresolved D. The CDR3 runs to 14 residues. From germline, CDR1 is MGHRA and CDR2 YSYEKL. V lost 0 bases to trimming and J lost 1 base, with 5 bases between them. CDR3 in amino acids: CASSQDLRTDTQYF. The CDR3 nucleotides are TGCGCCAGCAGCCAAGACCTGCGCACAGATACGCAGTATTTT.

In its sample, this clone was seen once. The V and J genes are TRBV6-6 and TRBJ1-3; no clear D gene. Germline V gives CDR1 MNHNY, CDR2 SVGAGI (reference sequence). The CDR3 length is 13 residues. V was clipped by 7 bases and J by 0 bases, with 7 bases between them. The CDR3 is CASKQNSGNTIYF. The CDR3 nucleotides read TGTGCCAGCAAACAGAACTCTGGAAACACCATATATTTT.

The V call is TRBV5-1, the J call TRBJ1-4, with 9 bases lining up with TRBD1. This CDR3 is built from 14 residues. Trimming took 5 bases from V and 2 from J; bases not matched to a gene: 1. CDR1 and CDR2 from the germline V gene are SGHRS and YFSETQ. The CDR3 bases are TGCGCCAGCAGTACAGGGGGCACTAATGAAAAACTGTTTTTT. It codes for CASSTGGTNEKLFF.

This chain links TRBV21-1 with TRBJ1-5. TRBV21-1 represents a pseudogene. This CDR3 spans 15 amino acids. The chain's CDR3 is CASSKAESPNQPQHF. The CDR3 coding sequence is TGTGCCAGCAGCAAAGCCGAGTCACCAAATCAGCCCCAGCATTTT.

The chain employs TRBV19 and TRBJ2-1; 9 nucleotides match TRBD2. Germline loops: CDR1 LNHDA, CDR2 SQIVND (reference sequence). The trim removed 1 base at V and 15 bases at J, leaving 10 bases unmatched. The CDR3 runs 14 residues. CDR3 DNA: TGTGCCAGTAGTATAGGGAGGCTAGCGGGACTACCGTTCTTC. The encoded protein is CASSIGRLAGLPFF.

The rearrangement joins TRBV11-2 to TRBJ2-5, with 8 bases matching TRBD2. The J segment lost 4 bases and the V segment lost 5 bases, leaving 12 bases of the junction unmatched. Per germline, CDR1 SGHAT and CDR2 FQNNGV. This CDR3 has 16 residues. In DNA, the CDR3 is TGTGCCAGCAGCGTTACATCGGGACTAGTTAGAGAGACCCAGTACTTC. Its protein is CASSVTSGLVRETQYF.

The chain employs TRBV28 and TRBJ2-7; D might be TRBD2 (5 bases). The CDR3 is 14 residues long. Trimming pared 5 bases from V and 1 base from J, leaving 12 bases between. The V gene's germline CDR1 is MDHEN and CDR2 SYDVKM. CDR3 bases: TGTGCCAGCAGTATGACGGGAACTTCCTACGAGCAGTACTTC. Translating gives CASSMTGTSYEQYF.